One and the same sample provided the 18 T cell receptor beta chains below, sequenced in a study of response to subunit inactivated influenza vaccine. TCRdb independently ran MiXCR on the RT-PCR reads; one entry per CDR3 protein. This table holds 500,000 to 550,000 distinct CDR3 sequences, 7.6% found once. The material was PBMCs from blood, obtained around 25 months after vaccination. These TCRs come from a man aged 45-69 years who received an inactivated influenza vaccine.

The chain links TRBV5-1 to TRBJ2-3; D unclear. The CDR3 loop spans 13 amino acids. V gave up 2 bases and J gave up 6 bases, with 10 bases separating them. Germline V gives CDR1 SGHRS, CDR2 YFSETQ. The CDR3 DNA follows: TGCGCCAGCAGCTTCGTAGAAAGGGATACGCAGTATTTT. Its translation is CASSFVERDTQYF.

The sample holds a few counts of this clonotype. This sequence joins TRBV3-1 and TRBJ2-2; tentatively, D is TRBD1 or TRBD2 (5 bases each). Per germline, CDR1 LGHDT and CDR2 YNNKEL (reference sequence). CDR3 length equals 17 residues. Trimming cost V 1 base and J 8 bases, with 20 bases left between them. The DNA of the CDR3 is TGTGCCAGCAGCCAAGTGAAGCCGGGACCCCTTATGGGGGAGCTGTTTTTT. Translation: CASSQVKPGPLMGELFF.

Many counts were recorded for this clonotype. The genes are TRBV18 and TRBJ1-1; D is undetermined. Germline V lookup: CDR1 KGHSH, CDR2 LQKENI. V lost 3 bases and J 6 bases, leaving 8 bases between the germline ends. This CDR3 region has 12 residues. In DNA, the CDR3 is TGTGCCAGCTCACCGACGGGCCCTGAAGCTTTCTTT. Its translation is CASSPTGPEAFF.

The CDR3 DNA sequence: TGTGCCAGCAGTTTAAGCGGGACTAGCGGGGGTGGGACAGATACGCAGTATTTT. Protein sequence: CASSLSGTSGGGTDTQYF. V gene TRBV12-3 or TRBV12-4 combines with J gene TRBJ2-3; TRBD2 matches 14 bases. This CDR3 has 18 residues. V lost 2 bases, J lost 3 bases, and 7 bases stayed unmatched.

The chain uses TRBV6-2 or TRBV6-3 and TRBJ1-6, with unresolved D. V was clipped by 5 bases and J by 6 bases, with 5 bases between them. Germline CDR1 MNHEY, CDR2 SVGEGT. The CDR3 sequence is 12 residues long. CDR3 sequence (DNA): TGTGCCAGCAGTGATCGTAATTCACCCCTCCACTTT. Encoded protein: CASSDRNSPLHF.

CDR3 coding DNA: TGCGCCAGCAGCGGGGGGATGTCCGGGGAGCTGTTTTTT. It is translated as CASSGGMSGELFF. This chain uses TRBV5-1 with TRBJ2-2; D perhaps matches TRBD2 (6 bases). Germline-derived CDR1 and CDR2 are SGHRS and YFSETQ. The CDR3 runs to 13 residues. Trimming shortened V by 4 bases and J by 6 bases, and 10 bases separated the two germline ends.

The sample holds a few counts of this clonotype. The chain uses TRBV15 and TRBJ2-3, with D possibly being TRBD2 (6 bases). The CDR3 has 15 residues. Trimming cost V 1 base and J 3 bases, with 11 bases left between them. Germline values: CDR1 LNHNV, CDR2 YYDKDF (reference sequence). The CDR3 coding sequence is TGTGCCACCAGCAGAGTGGGTAGCGGTACAGATACGCAGTATTTT. It encodes CATSRVGSGTDTQYF.

There are a few counts of this clonotype. The chain joins TRBV4-1 to TRBJ2-2, with a weak D call TRBD2 (7 bases). V was trimmed by 1 base and J by 2 bases, leaving 14 bases between them. The CDR3 contains 17 residues. Looked up from germline, CDR1 is MGHRA and CDR2 is YSYEKL. The CDR3 DNA reads as TGCGCCAGCAGCCAAGGCCTTAGGGGGGGCAACACCGGGGAGCTGTTTTTT. Its translation is CASSQGLRGGNTGELFF.

This clonotype occurred many times. This sequence joins TRBV5-1 and TRBJ2-7; the D gene is possibly TRBD2 (6 bases). The CDR3 has 12 amino acids. Germline V lookup: CDR1 SGHRS, CDR2 YFSETQ. V dropped 4 bases and J dropped 6 bases, with 11 bases sitting between them. CDR3 region: CASSPYGGEQYF. Here the CDR3 DNA reads TGCGCCAGCAGCCCCTACGGGGGCGAGCAGTACTTC.

This clonotype was picked up a small number of times. The chain combines TRBV9 with TRBJ1-5; no definite D call. In germline, CDR1 is SGDLS, CDR2 YYNGEE. Trimming stripped 0 bases from V and 3 bases from J, with 13 bases between. This CDR3 spans 16 amino acids. CDR3 sequence (DNA): TGTGCCAGCAGCGTAGTTGTCGGTGCTAACAATCAGCCCCAGCATTTT. Translation gives CASSVVVGANNQPQHF.

This clonotype was seen many times. The chain recombines TRBV29-1 with TRBJ2-5, with D hard to call. Trimming shortened V by 4 bases and J by 1 base, and 13 bases separated the two germline ends. This CDR3 is 14 amino acids long. Germline CDR1 reads SQVTM; CDR2 reads ANQGSEA. The CDR3 loop is CSVVVRSPQETQYF. The CDR3 DNA reads TGCAGCGTTGTTGTGCGGAGCCCCCAAGAGACCCAGTACTTC.

The sample holds many counts of this clonotype. The chain is built from TRBV28 and TRBJ2-1; possibly TRBD1 or TRBD2 for D (5 bases each). The CDR3 is 15 amino acids. With 8 bases removed from V and 0 bases from J, the gap between germline ends came to 14 bases. Germline V lookup: CDR1 MDHEN, CDR2 SYDVKM. The CDR3 loop is CASLGWGSSYNEQFF. The CDR3 DNA is TGTGCCAGCCTTGGGTGGGGGAGCTCCTACAATGAGCAGTTCTTC.

This clonotype was picked up many times. J is TRBJ2-1 and V is TRBV6-5; 16 positions match TRBD2. CDR1 MNHEY and CDR2 SVGAGI come from the germline V gene. The CDR3 runs 19 residues. Trimming took 0 bases from V and 3 from J; bases not matched to a gene: 5. The CDR3 spells CASSYSGTSGRAFYNEQFF. CDR3 bases: TGTGCCAGCAGTTACTCCGGGACTAGCGGGAGGGCCTTCTACAATGAGCAGTTCTTC.

In DNA form, the CDR3 reads TGTGCCAGCAGCCAAAGTGGGACAGGGGCGGACAATGAGCAGTTCTTC. This sequence encodes CASSQSGTGADNEQFF. The chain links TRBV3-1 to TRBJ2-1, with 10 bases matching TRBD1. Germline CDR1 and CDR2: LGHDT and YNNKEL (reference sequence). This CDR3 spans 16 amino acids. V dropped 2 bases and J dropped 5; count of bases not matched to a gene: 6.

The chain uses TRBV10-3 and TRBJ2-1; D is ambiguous. Germline V gene sequence: CDR1 ENHRY, CDR2 SYGVKD. Trimming left V 6 bases short and J 7 bases short, with 13 bases between. The CDR3 covers 13 residues. Here the CDR3 reads CAIRTPASNEQFF. The CDR3 nucleotides are TGTGCCATCAGGACTCCAGCTTCGAATGAGCAGTTCTTC.

This clonotype came up a few times. J is TRBJ1-5 and V is TRBV7-9, with a tentative D call TRBD1 (6 bases). Between the trimmed V and J ends, which lost 5 bases and 7 bases, there was a span of 12 bases. The CDR3 extends over 13 amino acids. CDR1 is SEHNR and CDR2 is FQNEAQ in the germline V gene (reference sequence). The CDR3 bases are TGTGCCAGCAGCGCCCAGGGGCGACAGCCCCAGCATTTT. The encoded protein is CASSAQGRQPQHF.

This clonotype was detected many times. The chain couples TRBV12-3 or TRBV12-4 to TRBJ1-3; 9 bases are a match to TRBD1. CDR3 size: 14 residues. V was pared by 5 bases and J by 5 bases, with 4 bases of the junction left unmatched. This CDR3 reads CASSATGGRNTIYF. DNA of the CDR3: TGTGCCAGCAGTGCCACAGGGGGCAGAAACACCATATATTTT.

The CDR3 sequence is CSARDPREPTYEQYF. CDR3 sequence (DNA): TGCAGTGCTAGAGATCCACGGGAGCCCACCTACGAGCAGTACTTC. The chain couples TRBV20-1 to TRBJ2-7; a weak D match, TRBD2 (6 bases). The CDR3 is 15 amino acids. The germline gives CDR1 DFQATT, CDR2 SNEGSKA (reference sequence). The ends were cut back, 0 bases at V and 2 bases at J, with 14 bases in the middle.